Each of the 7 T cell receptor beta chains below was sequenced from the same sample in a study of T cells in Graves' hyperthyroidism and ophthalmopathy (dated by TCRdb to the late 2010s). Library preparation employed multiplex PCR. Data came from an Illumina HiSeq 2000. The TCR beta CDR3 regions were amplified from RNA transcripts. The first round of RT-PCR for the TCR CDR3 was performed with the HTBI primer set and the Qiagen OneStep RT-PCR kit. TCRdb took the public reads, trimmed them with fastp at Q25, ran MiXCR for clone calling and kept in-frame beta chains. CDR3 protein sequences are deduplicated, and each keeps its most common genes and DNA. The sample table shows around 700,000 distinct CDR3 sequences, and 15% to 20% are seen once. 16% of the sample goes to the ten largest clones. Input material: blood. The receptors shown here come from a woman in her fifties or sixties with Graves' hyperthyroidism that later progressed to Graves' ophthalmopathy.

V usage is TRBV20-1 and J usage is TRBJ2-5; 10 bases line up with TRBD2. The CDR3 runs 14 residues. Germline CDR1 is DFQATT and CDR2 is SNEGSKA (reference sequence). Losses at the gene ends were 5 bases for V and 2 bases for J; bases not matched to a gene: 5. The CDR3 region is CSAPELAGQETQYF. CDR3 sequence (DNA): TGCAGTGCTCCCGAACTAGCGGGGCAAGAGACCCAGTACTTC.

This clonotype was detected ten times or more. CDR3 residues: CASNDRGYGTEAFF. The CDR3, as DNA: TGTGCCAGCAATGACAGGGGGTACGGCACTGAAGCTTTCTTT. The gene calls are TRBV27 and TRBJ1-1; 9 nucleotides line up with TRBD1. The CDR3 sequence is 14 residues long. Germline V CDR1 and CDR2: MNHEY, SMNVEV (reference sequence). V lost 7 bases, J lost 4 bases, and 7 bases stayed unmatched.

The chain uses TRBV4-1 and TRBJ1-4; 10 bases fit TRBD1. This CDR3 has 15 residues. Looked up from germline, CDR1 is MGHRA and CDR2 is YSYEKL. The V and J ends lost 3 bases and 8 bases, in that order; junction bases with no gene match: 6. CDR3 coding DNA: TGCGCCAGCAGCCATAGCCGGGACAGGGGCGAAAAACTGTTTTTT. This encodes CASSHSRDRGEKLFF.

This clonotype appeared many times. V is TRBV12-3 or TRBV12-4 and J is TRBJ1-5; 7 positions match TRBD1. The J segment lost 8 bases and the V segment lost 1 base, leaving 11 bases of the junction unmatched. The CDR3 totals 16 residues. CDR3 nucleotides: TGTGCCAGCAGTTTAGAACTTCAGACAGGGTTGGAGCCCCAGCATTTT. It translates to CASSLELQTGLEPQHF.

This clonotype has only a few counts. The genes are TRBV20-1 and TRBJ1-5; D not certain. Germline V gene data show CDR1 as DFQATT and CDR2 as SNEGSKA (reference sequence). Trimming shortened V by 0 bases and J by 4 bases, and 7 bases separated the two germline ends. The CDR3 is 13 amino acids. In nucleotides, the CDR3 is TGCAGTGCTAGAGATGGAGTAAATCAGCCCCAGCATTTT. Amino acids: CSARDGVNQPQHF.

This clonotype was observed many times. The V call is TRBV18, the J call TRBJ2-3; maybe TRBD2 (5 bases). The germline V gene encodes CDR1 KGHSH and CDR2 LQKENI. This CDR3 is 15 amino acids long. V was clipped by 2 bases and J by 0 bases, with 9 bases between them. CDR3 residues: CASSPVWTSTDTQYF. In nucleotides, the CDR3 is TGTGCCAGCTCACCAGTCTGGACTAGCACAGATACGCAGTATTTT.

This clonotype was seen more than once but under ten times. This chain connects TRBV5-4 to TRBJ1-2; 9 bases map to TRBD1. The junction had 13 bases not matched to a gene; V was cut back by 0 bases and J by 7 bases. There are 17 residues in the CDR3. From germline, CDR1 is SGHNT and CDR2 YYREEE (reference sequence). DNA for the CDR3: TGTGCCAGCAGCTTGGGACAGGGGGGCGGAAGGAATACTGGCTACACCTTC. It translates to CASSLGQGGGRNTGYTF.